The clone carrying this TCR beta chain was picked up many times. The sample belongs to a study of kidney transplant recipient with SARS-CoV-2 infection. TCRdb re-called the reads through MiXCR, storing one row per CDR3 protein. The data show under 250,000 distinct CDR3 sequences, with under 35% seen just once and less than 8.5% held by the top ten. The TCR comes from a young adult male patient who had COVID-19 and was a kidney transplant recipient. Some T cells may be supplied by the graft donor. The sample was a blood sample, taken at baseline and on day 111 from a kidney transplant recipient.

The CDR3 bases are TGTGCCAGCAGGGCCACGGGACTAGCGTTCTCCCTCGAGGGCAATGAGCAGTTCTTC. Protein: CASRATGLAFSLEGNEQFF. V usage is TRBV7-8 and J usage is TRBJ2-1; 10 bases map to TRBD2. CDR1 is SGHVS, CDR2 FQNEAQ, per germline. V was clipped by 6 bases and J by 6 bases; unmatched bases: 20. CDR3 length equals 19 residues. Combining the CDR3 with reference TRBV7-8 and TRBJ2-1 gives the whole variable domain GAGVSQSPRYKVAKRGQDVALRCDPISGHVSLFWYQQALGQGPEFLTYFQNEAQLDKSGLPSDRFFAERPEGSVSTLKIQRTQQEDSAVYLCASRATGLAFSLEGNEQFFGPGTRLTVL.